The entry that follows covers one TCR beta chain sequence. The recovered donors of Cohort 3 showed two negative PCRs, clearance, or symptom resolution. The source of the sample is a study of blood T cell repertoires in COVID-19. Germline V gene lookup returns CDR1 LGHDT and CDR2 YNNKEL (reference sequence). The trim removed 2 bases at V and 0 bases at J, leaving 9 bases unmatched. The CDR3 is 17 residues long. In the authors' methods: Quantification of nucleated cells was approximated via reference gene primer amplification. Libraries were prepared by immunoSEQ multiplex PCR; TCRdb keeps only in-frame clonotypes and omits some of them. That table is the source of V, J and clone size, and D and trimming were worked out from the DNA. The sample lists about 200,000 clones; 85% were seen once.

The V call is TRBV3-1 (or the pseudogene TRBV3-2), the J call TRBJ2-7, with TRBD2 matching 8 bases. The sequencing input was PBMCs or T cells enriched from blood (not recorded which). The clonotype was recovered from a man in his forties or fifties who had recovered from COVID-19. CDR3: CASSQSVSGTYSYEQYF. In DNA, the CDR3 is TGTGCCAGCAGCCAATCCGTTAGCGGGACCTACTCCTACGAGCAGTACTTC.